This T cell receptor (beta chain) was observed in a study of T cell repertoires in cytomegalovirus infection. Study as a whole: Both CMV infection and a matching HLA type were indicated by public TCR beta signatures.

MiXCR, applied by TCRdb to the reads, yields one record per CDR3 protein. The repertoire has approximately 500,000 distinct CDR3 sequences, about 11% of them found once; the top ten carry about a tenth. V shed 6 bases and J 2 bases; nucleotides not matched to a gene: 10. Germline loops: CDR1 SNHLY, CDR2 FYNNEI. This CDR3 is 16 amino acids long. Regarding the study as a whole: Frequencies of public TCR beta families were cumulated, and this identified carriers of CMV plus the relevant HLA. Predominance within the ex vivo response was attributable to HLA-C-restricted CMV-specific TCR beta clonotypes.

Comments on this clonotype: No antigen is known for it.

The chain links TRBV2 to TRBJ2-4, with TRBD1 matching 7 bases. This sequence was found in a human donor in good health (CMV status not recorded). Some clones in this sample may be carry-over from other donors' samples. Sequencing was carried out using PBMCs. CDR3 nucleotide sequence: TGTGCCAGCAGGAGGGGGCGCCGGGATCCCAAAAACATTCAGTACTTC. Its protein product is CASRRGRRDPKNIQYF.